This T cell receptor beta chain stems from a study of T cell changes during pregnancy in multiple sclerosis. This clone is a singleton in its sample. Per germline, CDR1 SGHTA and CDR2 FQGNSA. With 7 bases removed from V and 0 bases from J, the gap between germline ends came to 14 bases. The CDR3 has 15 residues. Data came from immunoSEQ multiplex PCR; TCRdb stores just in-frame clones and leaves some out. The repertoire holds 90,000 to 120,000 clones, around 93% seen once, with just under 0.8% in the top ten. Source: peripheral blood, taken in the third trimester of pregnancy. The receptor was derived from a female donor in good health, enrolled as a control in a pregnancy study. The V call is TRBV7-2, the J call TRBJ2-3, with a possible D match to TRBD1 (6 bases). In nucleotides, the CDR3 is TGTGCCAGCAACCAACGGACAGCTAGCACAGATACGCAGTATTTT. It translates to CASNQRTASTDTQYF.